The 28 T cell receptor beta chains below come from one sample, sequenced in a study of T cells expressing NK-cell markers. TCRdb re-called the 5' RACE reads; every CDR3 protein appears as one record, without DNA. The sample is made up of some 190,000 distinct CDR3 sequences, and the top ten hold around 21% of it. The sample consisted of blood T cells: a sorted CD56 or NKG2C T cell subset, CD4+ or CD8+ T cells, or bulk PBMC T cells (not recorded which). The receptors were sampled from a man aged 18 to 69 in good health.

J is TRBJ2-5 and V is TRBV6-1. CDR1 is MNHNS and CDR2 is SASEGT in the germline V gene. The CDR3 extends over 15 amino acids. CDR3 protein: CASSPTVPYQETQYF.

This chain uses TRBV11-2 with TRBJ1-6; TCRdb selects TRBD1, and the lack of DNA leaves this call unchecked. Germline V CDR1 and CDR2: SGHAT, FQNNGV. This CDR3 comprises 14 residues. CDR3 in amino acids: CASSLGLGGSPLHF.

This sequence joins TRBV5-1 and TRBJ2-5. Germline lookup yields CDR1 SGHRS and CDR2 YFSETQ. This CDR3 has 14 residues. CDR3 residues: CASSDIPIQETQYF.

The chain combines TRBV27 with TRBJ1-2; the TCRdb call, TRBD1, lacks DNA for checking. This CDR3 is 16 amino acids long. Germline values: CDR1 MNHEY, CDR2 SMNVEV (reference sequence). The CDR3 region is CASSPDKQGPIDGYTF.

This chain uses TRBV28 with TRBJ2-3; TCRdb lists TRBD2, though no DNA is available to test this call. CDR1 MDHEN and CDR2 SYDVKM come from the germline V gene. The CDR3 contains 14 residues. This CDR3 reads CASEERGGVDTQYF. The full variable domain, rest sourced from reference TRBV28 and TRBJ2-3, is DVKVTQSSRYLVKRTGEKVFLECVQDMDHENMFWYRQDPGLGLRLIYFSYDVKMKEKGDIPEGYSVSREKKERFSLILESASTNQTSMYLCASEERGGVDTQYFGPGTRLTVL.

The chain couples TRBV20-1 to TRBJ2-5; no DNA is available, so the TRBD1 call from TCRdb remains unchecked. The CDR3 loop spans 15 amino acids. From germline, CDR1 is DFQATT and CDR2 SNEGSKA (reference sequence). CDR3: CSARLALPFQETQYF.

The chain employs TRBV20-1 and TRBJ2-2; checking the TCRdb D call of TRBD1 is not possible without DNA. The CDR3 sequence is 15 residues long. Germline CDR1 DFQATT, CDR2 SNEGSKA (reference sequence). CDR3 protein: CSARTGKRDTGELFF.

This rearrangement joins TRBV27 to TRBJ2-1; as DNA is missing, the TRBD1 call by TCRdb cannot be tested. Germline-derived CDR1 and CDR2 are MNHEY and SMNVEV (reference sequence). CDR3 size: 18 residues. Here the CDR3 reads CASIKTPTGSGSYNEQFF.

The chain links TRBV5-1 to TRBJ2-5; the D gene TCRdb calls, TRBD2, cannot be checked with no DNA. Germline CDR1 reads SGHRS; CDR2 reads YFSETQ. The length of the CDR3 is 17 residues. The CDR3 loop reads CASSPPSTGLAQETQYF.

The chain recombines TRBV4-1 with TRBJ2-3. Germline assignment: CDR1 MGHRA and CDR2 YSYEKL. CDR3 length equals 14 residues. The CDR3 spells CASSRMMDTDTQYF.

The gene calls are TRBV25-1 and TRBJ1-1; TCRdb's D call of TRBD1 is untestable without DNA. The CDR3 runs to 15 residues. Per the germline V gene, CDR1 is MGHDK and CDR2 is SYGVNS. CDR3 region: CASITGTGGSTEAFF. Using reference TRBV25-1 and TRBJ1-1 for the parts outside the CDR3, the full variable domain is EADIYQTPRYLVIGTGKKITLECSQTMGHDKMYWYQQDPGMELHLIHYSYGVNSTEKGDLSSESTVSRIRTEHFPLTLESARPSHTSQYLCASITGTGGSTEAFFGQGTRLTVV.

This chain connects TRBV18 to TRBJ2-1; TCRdb gives TRBD2 as the D gene, but with no DNA this cannot be confirmed. Germline loops: CDR1 KGHSH, CDR2 LQKENI. The CDR3 is 14 amino acids. CDR3 loop: CASSPAGGYNEQFF.

The gene calls are TRBV5-5 and TRBJ1-1; absent DNA, TCRdb's TRBD1 call cannot be checked. CDR1 and CDR2 from the germline V gene are SGHKS and YYEKEE (reference sequence). This CDR3 contains 15 residues. The CDR3: CASSLTDRTNTEAFF.

This sequence joins TRBV2 and TRBJ2-6; the D call of TRBD1 rests on TCRdb alone, since no DNA is present to check it. This CDR3 is 18 amino acids long. Germline loops: CDR1 SNHLY, CDR2 FYNNEI. The CDR3 sequence is CASRGIRTGGSGANVLTF. Combining the CDR3 with reference TRBV2 and TRBJ2-6 gives the whole variable domain EPEVTQTPSHQVTQMGQEVILRCVPISNHLYFYWYRQILGQKVEFLVSFYNNEISEKSEIFDDQFSVERPDGSNFTLKIRSTKLEDSAMYFCASRGIRTGGSGANVLTFGAGSRLTVL.

V is TRBV7-8 and J is TRBJ1-1; TCRdb indicates TRBD1, and absent DNA this call remains unverified. Germline CDR1 and CDR2: SGHVS and FQNEAQ. The CDR3 loop spans 15 amino acids. The CDR3 protein is CASSKRRQPNTEAFF.

CDR3 protein: CASSYEGGQETQYF. The V call is TRBV6-5, the J call TRBJ2-5; TCRdb returns TRBD1, unconfirmable since there is no DNA. This CDR3 is built from 14 residues. Germline values: CDR1 MNHEY, CDR2 SVGAGI.

This rearrangement joins TRBV5-1 to TRBJ1-4; with no DNA, the TCRdb D assignment of TRBD1 cannot be verified. The V gene's germline CDR1 is SGHRS and CDR2 YFSETQ. This CDR3 comprises 14 residues. This chain's CDR3 is CASRVDSLYEKLFF.

This chain joins TRBV6-1 and TRBJ2-5; the D call from TCRdb, TRBD2, cannot be confirmed without DNA. Germline assignment: CDR1 MNHNS and CDR2 SASEGT. CDR3 size: 12 residues. The CDR3: CASSEIARTQYF.

V is TRBV15 and J is TRBJ1-1; there is no DNA to check the TCRdb D call of TRBD1. Germline lookup yields CDR1 LNHNV and CDR2 YYDKDF (reference sequence). The CDR3 is 14 residues long. CDR3 sequence reads: CATSSHRTATEAFF.

The chain is built from TRBV5-1 and TRBJ1-3. The germline V gene has CDR1 SGHRS and CDR2 YFSETQ. The CDR3 is 13 residues long. CDR3 in amino acids: CASSLFVGNTIYF. Filled out from reference TRBV5-1 and TRBJ1-3, the complete variable domain reads KAGVTQTPRYLIKTRGQQVTLSCSPISGHRSVSWYQQTPGQGLQFLFEYFSETQRNKGNFPGRFSGRQFSNSRSEMNVSTLELGDSALYLCASSLFVGNTIYFGEGSWLTVV.

This sequence joins TRBV7-7 and TRBJ2-5; without DNA, the TCRdb call of TRBD1 cannot be checked. Germline CDR1 reads SSHAT; CDR2 reads FNYEAQ (reference sequence). The CDR3 has 14 residues. This chain's CDR3 is CASSTGTGEETQYF.

The V and J genes are TRBV7-9 and TRBJ2-1. Germline V gives CDR1 SEHNR, CDR2 FQNEAQ (reference sequence). This CDR3 has 13 residues. The CDR3 sequence: CASSPHGRREQFF.

The chain couples TRBV29-1 to TRBJ1-2; without DNA, the TCRdb call of TRBD1 cannot be checked. Germline values: CDR1 SQVTM, CDR2 ANQGSEA. The CDR3 spans 13 residues. CDR3 in amino acids: CSVVDRGKSGYTF.

The V gene is TRBV18, the J gene TRBJ1-1. The CDR3 is 16 residues long. The germline V gene has CDR1 KGHSH and CDR2 LQKENI. CDR3 protein: CASSPGSEIFNTEAFF.

V usage is TRBV3-1 and J usage is TRBJ2-1. Per germline, CDR1 LGHDT and CDR2 YNNKEL (reference sequence). The CDR3 sequence is 17 residues long. The CDR3 loop reads CASSQDLGRGLYNEQFF.

This sequence joins TRBV29-1 and TRBJ2-2; with no DNA, the TCRdb D assignment of TRBD1 cannot be verified. This CDR3 spans 16 amino acids. Germline values: CDR1 SQVTM, CDR2 ANQGSEA. The CDR3 sequence: CSAYPVGQGDTGELFF.

The chain recombines TRBV5-6 with TRBJ2-7. Germline loops: CDR1 SGHDT, CDR2 YYEEEE. The CDR3 covers 14 residues. This CDR3 reads CASSKWFAPLEQYF.

The chain is built from TRBV2 and TRBJ1-2. Per germline, CDR1 SNHLY and CDR2 FYNNEI. The CDR3 is 14 amino acids. The CDR3 loop is CASSDLGFDYGYTF.